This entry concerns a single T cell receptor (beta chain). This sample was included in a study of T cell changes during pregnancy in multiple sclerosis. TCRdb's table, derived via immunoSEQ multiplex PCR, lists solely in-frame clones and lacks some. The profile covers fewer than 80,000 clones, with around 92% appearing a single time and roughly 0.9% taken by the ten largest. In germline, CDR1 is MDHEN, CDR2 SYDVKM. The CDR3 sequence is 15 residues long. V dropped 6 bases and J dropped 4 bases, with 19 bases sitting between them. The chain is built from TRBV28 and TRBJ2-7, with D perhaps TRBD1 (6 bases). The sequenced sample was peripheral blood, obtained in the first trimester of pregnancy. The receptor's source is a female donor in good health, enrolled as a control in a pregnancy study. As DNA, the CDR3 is TGTGCCAGCAGGAAAACAGGGCCCCGGAGATACGAGCAGTACTTC. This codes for CASRKTGPRRYEQYF.